Each of the 19 T cell receptor beta chains below was sequenced from the same sample in a study of blood T cell repertoires in COVID-19 (dated by TCRdb to 2020 to 2022). Library preparation employed the immunoSEQ multiplex PCR assay. What TCRdb holds here is the immuneACCESS table cut down to in-frame rearrangements. Part of the clones is not present; checked against another copy, under half of the missing clones reflect an unresolved V gene, and the others are unexplained. This sample comprises a few hundred thousand clones, roughly four fifths of them detected only once. The ten largest make up 7.5% to 10% of the sample. The sample taken for sequencing was PBMCs or T cells enriched from blood (not recorded which). The receptors were gathered from a man aged 40-49 years who had recovered from COVID-19.

The chain combines TRBV6-4 with TRBJ1-2; D is undetermined. Trimming cost V 4 bases and J 4 bases, with 10 bases left between them. This CDR3 has 13 amino acids. CDR1 and CDR2 from the germline V gene are MRHNA and SNTAGT. CDR3 amino acids: CASSATGSYGYTF. Here the CDR3 DNA reads TGTGCCAGCAGTGCCACGGGGTCCTATGGCTACACCTTC.

The chain links TRBV7-3 to TRBJ2-1; TRBD1 agrees at 12 bases. The CDR3 is 15 residues long. Germline V gene lookup returns CDR1 SGHTA and CDR2 FQGTGA. V was pared by 4 bases and J by 7 bases, with 5 bases of the junction left unmatched. In DNA form, the CDR3 reads TGTGCCAGCAGCTCCCGGGACAGGGGGCTTAATGAGCAGTTCTTC. Residues: CASSSRDRGLNEQFF.

The V gene is TRBV11-3, the J gene TRBJ2-5; 11 nucleotides line up with TRBD1. With V trimmed by 3 bases and J by 5 bases, 5 bases remained unmatched. From germline, CDR1 is SGHNT and CDR2 YENEEA. CDR3 length equals 15 residues. The CDR3 DNA reads as TGTGCCAGCAGCTTGGGGACAGGGGGAATTGAGACCCAGTACTTC. This encodes CASSLGTGGIETQYF.

The genes are TRBV6-6 and TRBJ2-1; 9 nucleotides align to TRBD2. Germline V gene lookup returns CDR1 MNHNY and CDR2 SVGAGI (reference sequence). This CDR3 region has 15 residues. J lost 9 bases, V lost 6 bases, and 12 bases had no gene match. The CDR3 region has the DNA TGTGCCAGCAGGGGCGCGGGGGGGCCATCGGGTGAGCAGTTCTTC. Translated: CASRGAGGPSGEQFF.

This clone was observed a single time. This sequence joins TRBV18 and TRBJ1-3; D is uncertain. In germline, CDR1 is KGHSH, CDR2 LQKENI. V lost 2 bases and J 0 bases, leaving 11 bases between the germline ends. The CDR3 totals 16 residues. The CDR3 spells CASSPVGERSGNTIYF. For the CDR3, the DNA is TGTGCCAGCTCACCAGTCGGGGAACGCTCTGGAAACACCATATATTTT.

The V and J genes are TRBV12-5 and TRBJ2-2, with TRBD2 as a possible D gene (5 bases). The CDR3 runs 14 residues. Germline loops: CDR1 LGHNT, CDR2 FRNRAP. V was shortened by 2 bases and J by 7 bases, with 11 bases between the two germline ends. This CDR3 reads CASGLSAGLGELFF. CDR3 nucleotides: TGTGCTAGTGGTTTGTCGGCGGGCCTCGGGGAGCTGTTTTTT.

The chain links TRBV5-1 to TRBJ2-7, with a weak D call TRBD2 (5 bases). V lost 1 base, J lost 6 bases, and 14 bases lay in between. Germline CDR1 is SGHRS and CDR2 is YFSETQ. The CDR3 covers 14 residues. CDR3 DNA sequence: TGCGCCAGCAGCTTGTTGGACTCCAGCTCCGAGCAGTACTTC. As protein: CASSLLDSSSEQYF. The full variable domain, rest sourced from reference TRBV5-1 and TRBJ2-7, is KAGVTQTPRYLIKTRGQQVTLSCSPISGHRSVSWYQQTPGQGLQFLFEYFSETQRNKGNFPGRFSGRQFSNSRSEMNVSTLELGDSALYLCASSLLDSSSEQYFGPGTRLTVT.

The chain uses TRBV18 and TRBJ2-7; weak D call: TRBD1 (5 bases). Germline lookup yields CDR1 KGHSH and CDR2 LQKENI. This CDR3 is 16 amino acids long. V shed 4 bases and J shed 3 bases, with 19 bases lying between them. As DNA, the CDR3 is TGTGCCAGCTCACTGTATCTACCGGTCGACAGCTACGAGCAGTACTTC. This sequence encodes CASSLYLPVDSYEQYF.

The chain carries TRBV24-1 and TRBJ2-7; 9 bases align to TRBD1. The CDR3 loop spans 14 amino acids. Per germline, CDR1 KGHDR and CDR2 SFDVKD. The J segment lost 3 bases and the V segment lost 7 bases, leaving 6 bases of the junction unmatched. The CDR3 sequence is CATSPGQGIYEQYF. In DNA form, the CDR3 reads TGTGCCACCAGCCCGGGACAGGGAATCTACGAGCAGTACTTC.

The rearrangement joins TRBV19 to TRBJ2-5; 12 nucleotides agree with TRBD2. Trimming cost V 6 bases and J 7 bases; bases outside gene matches: 6. CDR1 is LNHDA, CDR2 SQIVND, per germline (reference sequence). The CDR3 is 14 residues long. The CDR3 coding sequence is TGTGCCAGTAGCCCCGGACTAGCGGGGAGGACCCAGTACTTC. Its protein product is CASSPGLAGRTQYF.

The chain combines TRBV6-5 with TRBJ2-2, with 7 positions matching TRBD2. Germline V CDR1 and CDR2: MNHEY, SVGAGI. With 2 bases clipped from V and 6 bases from J, the junction kept 6 bases outside the gene matches. This CDR3 is built from 15 residues. CDR3 residues: CASSYGGRGAGELFF. The CDR3 DNA is TGTGCCAGCAGTTACGGCGGGAGAGGGGCCGGGGAGCTGTTTTTT.

This clone came up many times. The rearrangement uses TRBV5-1 and TRBJ1-1, with D tentatively TRBD1 (5 bases). Per the germline V gene, CDR1 is SGHRS and CDR2 is YFSETQ. The ends were cut back, 4 bases at V and 1 base at J, with 11 bases in the middle. The CDR3 extends over 14 amino acids. The CDR3 protein is CASSGGYGNTEAFF. CDR3 coding DNA: TGCGCCAGCAGCGGGGGGTATGGGAACACTGAAGCTTTCTTT.

The chain combines TRBV29-1 with TRBJ1-1, with 7 positions matching TRBD1. The germline V gene encodes CDR1 SQVTM and CDR2 ANQGSEA. The trim removed 7 bases at V and 5 bases at J, leaving 13 bases unmatched. The CDR3 is made up of 14 amino acids. CDR3 sequence: CSASPQGVGTEAFF. As DNA, the CDR3 is TGCAGCGCATCACCCCAGGGGGTGGGAACTGAAGCTTTCTTT.

This chain uses TRBV4-1 with TRBJ2-2; 10 bases line up with TRBD2. The ends lost 1 base at V and 5 bases at J; junction bases unmatched: 4. Germline CDR1 MGHRA, CDR2 YSYEKL. This CDR3 has 16 residues. The CDR3 is CASSQGSGGATGELFF. The CDR3 region has the DNA TGCGCCAGCAGCCAAGGGAGCGGGGGGGCGACCGGGGAGCTGTTTTTT.

The chain combines TRBV9 with TRBJ2-1, with 10 bases aligning to TRBD2. CDR3 length: 19 amino acids. CDR1 and CDR2 (germline): SGDLS, YYNGEE. V shed 4 bases and J 5 bases; nucleotides not matched to a gene: 18. This CDR3 is CASSIDSGTSDPQDNEQFF. CDR3 in DNA: TGTGCCAGCAGCATCGACTCCGGGACTAGCGATCCCCAGGACAATGAGCAGTTCTTC.

The CDR3 bases are TGTGCCAGCAGTTTAGGACAGAGAACTGAAGCTTTCTTT. Its protein product is CASSLGQRTEAFF. This chain uses TRBV6-5 with TRBJ1-1; possibly TRBD1 for D (6 bases). Trimming removed 4 bases from V and 5 bases from J, with 11 bases in between. There are 13 residues in the CDR3. The V gene's germline CDR1 is MNHEY and CDR2 SVGAGI.

This clone was observed once. V usage is TRBV2 and J usage is TRBJ1-1, with TRBD1 as a possible D gene (5 bases). The ends were cut back, 1 base at V and 0 bases at J, with 12 bases in the middle. This CDR3 spans 16 amino acids. Germline CDR1 and CDR2: SNHLY and FYNNEI. The CDR3 spells CASSEEVRQMNTEAFF. CDR3 nucleotides: TGTGCCAGCAGTGAAGAAGTCAGACAGATGAACACTGAAGCTTTCTTT.

The chain employs TRBV7-6 and TRBJ1-3; D is perhaps TRBD1 (6 bases). The V and J ends lost 5 bases and 3 bases respectively, with 20 bases between them. Germline CDR1 is SGHVS and CDR2 is FNYEAQ. The CDR3 covers 17 residues. The chain's CDR3 is CASSPLAHREGGNTIYF. The CDR3 DNA reads as TGTGCCAGCAGCCCATTGGCCCACAGGGAAGGTGGAAACACCATATATTTT. Variable domain in full (rest from reference TRBV7-6 and TRBJ1-3): GAGVSQSPRYKVTKRGQDVALRCDPISGHVSLYWYRQALGQGPEFLTYFNYEAQQDKSGLPNDRFSAERPEGSISTLTIQRTEQRDSAMYRCASSPLAHREGGNTIYFGEGSWLTVV.

V usage is TRBV2 and J usage is TRBJ2-1; the D gene is possibly TRBD2 (6 bases). The CDR3 runs 14 residues. Germline lookup yields CDR1 SNHLY and CDR2 FYNNEI. With 10 bases removed from V and 0 bases from J, the gap between germline ends came to 13 bases. In nucleotides, the CDR3 is TGTGCCACTCGGGGGAGTAGCTCCTACAATGAGCAGTTCTTC. Translated: CATRGSSSYNEQFF.